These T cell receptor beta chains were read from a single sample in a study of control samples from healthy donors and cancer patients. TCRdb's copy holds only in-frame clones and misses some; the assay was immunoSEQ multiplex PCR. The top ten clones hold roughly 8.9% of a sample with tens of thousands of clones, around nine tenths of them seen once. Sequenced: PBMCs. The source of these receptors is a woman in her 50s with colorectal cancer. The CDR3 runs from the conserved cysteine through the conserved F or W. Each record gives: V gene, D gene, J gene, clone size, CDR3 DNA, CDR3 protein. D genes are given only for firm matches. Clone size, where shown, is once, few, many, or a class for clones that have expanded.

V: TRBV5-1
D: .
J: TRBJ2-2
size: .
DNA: TGCGCCAGCAGCTCCCGACCCATGGGAAACACCGGGGAGCTGTTTTTT
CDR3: CASSSRPMGNTGELFF

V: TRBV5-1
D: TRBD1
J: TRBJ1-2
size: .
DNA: TGCGCCAGCAGCTCGCCCGATACAGGGGGCGCCAATGGCTACACCTTC
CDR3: CASSSPDTGGANGYTF

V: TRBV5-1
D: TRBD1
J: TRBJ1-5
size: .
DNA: TGCGCCAGCAGCTTGGCAGGACAGGGCAATCAGCCCCAGCATTTT
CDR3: CASSLAGQGNQPQHF

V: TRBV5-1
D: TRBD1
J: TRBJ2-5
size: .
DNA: TGCGCCAGCAGCGAATCGCTAGGACAGGTACAAGAGACCCAGTACTTC
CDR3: CASSESLGQVQETQYF

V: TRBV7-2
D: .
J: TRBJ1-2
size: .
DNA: TGTGCCAGCAGCCCGATGGGGGGGGCTCAGGGTCATGGCTACACCTTC
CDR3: CASSPMGGAQGHGYTF

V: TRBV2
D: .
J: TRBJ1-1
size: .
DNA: TGTGCCAGCAGAGAAGGGGGGTCGAACACTGAAGCTTTCTTT
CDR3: CASREGGSNTEAFF

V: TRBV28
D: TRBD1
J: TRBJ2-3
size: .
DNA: TGTGCCAGCAGTTCGGGACAGGACTTCACAGATACGCAGTATTTT
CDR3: CASSSGQDFTDTQYF

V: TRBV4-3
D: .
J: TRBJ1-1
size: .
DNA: TGCGCCAGCAGTCCTGACAGGTGGAACACTGAAGCTTTCTTT
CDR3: CASSPDRWNTEAFF

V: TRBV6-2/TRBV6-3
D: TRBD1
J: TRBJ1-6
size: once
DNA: TGTGCCAGCAGCCCACACCGGGACAGCTCCTATAATTCACCCCTCCACTTT
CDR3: CASSPHRDSSYNSPLHF

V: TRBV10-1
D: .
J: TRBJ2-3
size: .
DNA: TGCGCCAGCAGTGCCTCGGGCAGGGGCTCGACAGATACGCAGTATTTT
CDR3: CASSASGRGSTDTQYF

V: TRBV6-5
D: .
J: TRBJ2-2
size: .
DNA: TGTGCCAGCTCCGGGACCGCGAACACCGGGGAGCTGTTTTTT
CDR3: CASSGTANTGELFF

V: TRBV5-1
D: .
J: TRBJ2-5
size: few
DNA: TGCGCCAGCAACAGTATGGGACACCAAGAGACCCAGTACTTC
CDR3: CASNSMGHQETQYF

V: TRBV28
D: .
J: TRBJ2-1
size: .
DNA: TGTGCCAGCAGCCCCGGGTACAATGAGCAGTTCTTC
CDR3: CASSPGYNEQFF

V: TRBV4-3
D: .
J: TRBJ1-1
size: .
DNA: TGCGCCAGCAGCCAAGATGGGGGGGTGGGGCGAGACACTGAAGCTTTCTTT
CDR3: CASSQDGGVGRDTEAFF

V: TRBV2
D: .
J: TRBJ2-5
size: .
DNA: TGTGCCAGCAGTGAAGATCGGCTCCAAGAGACCCAGTACTTC
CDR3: CASSEDRLQETQYF

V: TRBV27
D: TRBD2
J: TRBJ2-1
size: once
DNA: TGTGCCAGCAGTCCCGGACTAGCGGTATACAATGAGCAGTTCTTC
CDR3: CASSPGLAVYNEQFF

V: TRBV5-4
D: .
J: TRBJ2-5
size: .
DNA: TGTGCCAGCAGCTTGGGATCAACGGGCCAAGAGACCCAGTACTTC
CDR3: CASSLGSTGQETQYF

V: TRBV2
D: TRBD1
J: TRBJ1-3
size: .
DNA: TGTGCCAGCAGTTTGGACAGGGGATCTGGAAACACCATATATTTT
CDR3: CASSLDRGSGNTIYF

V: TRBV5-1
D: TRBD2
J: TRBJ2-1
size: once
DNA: TGCGCCAGCAGCTTGCCTAGCGGGGATTACAATGAGCAGTTCTTC
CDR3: CASSLPSGDYNEQFF

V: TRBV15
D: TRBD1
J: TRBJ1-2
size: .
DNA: TGTGCCACCAGCAGACCATTACGGACAGGGGACTATGGCTACACCTTC
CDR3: CATSRPLRTGDYGYTF

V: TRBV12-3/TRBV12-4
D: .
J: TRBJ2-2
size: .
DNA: TGTGCCAGCAGTTTAAGGAACACCGGGGAGCTGTTTTTT
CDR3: CASSLRNTGELFF

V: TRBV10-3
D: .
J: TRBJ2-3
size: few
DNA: TGTGCCATCAGTGTGGTGGGTGGGACACCTTATTCAAATACGCAGTATTTT
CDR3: CAISVVGGTPYSNTQYF

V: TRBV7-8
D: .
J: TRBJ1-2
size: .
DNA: TGTGCCAGCAGTCAACTCCTGCAGGCTGGGAGTGGGGGCTACACCTTC
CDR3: CASSQLLQAGSGGYTF

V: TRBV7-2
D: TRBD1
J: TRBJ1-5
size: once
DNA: TGTGCCAGCAGCTTAAAGGACAGGGTGGGAGGCAATCAGCCCCAGCATTTT
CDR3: CASSLKDRVGGNQPQHF

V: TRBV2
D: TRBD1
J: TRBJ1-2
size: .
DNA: TGTGCCAGCAGTGGACAGGGGGACTATGGCTACACCTTC
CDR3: CASSGQGDYGYTF

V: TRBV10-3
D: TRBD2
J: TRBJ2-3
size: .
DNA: TGTGCCATCGGGGGGGGAGGAGATACGCAGTATTTT
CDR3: CAIGGGGDTQYF

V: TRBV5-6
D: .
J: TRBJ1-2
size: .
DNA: TGTGCCAGCAGTCCCGGGAGTAACTATGGCTACACCTTC
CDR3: CASSPGSNYGYTF

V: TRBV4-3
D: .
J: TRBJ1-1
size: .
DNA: TGCGCCAGCAGCGCGACGGAGAACACTGAAGCTTTCTTT
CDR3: CASSATENTEAFF

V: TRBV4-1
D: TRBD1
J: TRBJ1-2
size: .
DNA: TGCGCCAGCAGCCCAGGGGGCGGGATCCAGAACTATGGCTACACCTTC
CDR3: CASSPGGGIQNYGYTF

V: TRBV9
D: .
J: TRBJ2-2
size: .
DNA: TGTGCCAGCAGCGGGGGGGTCGCCGGGGAGCTGTTTTTT
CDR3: CASSGGVAGELFF

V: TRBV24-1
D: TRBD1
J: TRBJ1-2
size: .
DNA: TGTGCCACCAGTGATCCGCGGACAGGGGAGTATGGCTACACCTTC
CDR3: CATSDPRTGEYGYTF

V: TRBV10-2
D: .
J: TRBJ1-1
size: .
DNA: TGCGCCAGCACGGGACTTAACACTGAAGCTTTCTTT
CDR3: CASTGLNTEAFF

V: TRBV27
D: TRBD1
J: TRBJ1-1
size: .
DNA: TGTGCCAGCAGTAGGGGGCAGGATGAAGCTTTCTTT
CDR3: CASSRGQDEAFF

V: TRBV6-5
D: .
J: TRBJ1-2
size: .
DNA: TGTGCCAGCAGTTCACAGGGCTTCTATGGCTACACCTTC
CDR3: CASSSQGFYGYTF

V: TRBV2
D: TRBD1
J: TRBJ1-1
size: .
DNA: TGTGCCAGCAGCCTGGGACAGGACACTGAAGCTTTCTTT
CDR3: CASSLGQDTEAFF

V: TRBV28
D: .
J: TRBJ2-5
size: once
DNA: TGTGCCAGCAGTTATGGGACGCGGGTTCAAGAGACCCAGTACTTC
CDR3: CASSYGTRVQETQYF

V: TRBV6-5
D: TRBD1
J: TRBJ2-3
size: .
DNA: TGTGCCAGCAGTTTCGGGACAGGGGCAGATACGCAGTATTTT
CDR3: CASSFGTGADTQYF

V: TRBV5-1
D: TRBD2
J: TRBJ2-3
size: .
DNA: TGCGCCAGCAGGCGGACTAGCGGGGGACCTAGCACAGATACGCAGTATTTT
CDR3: CASRRTSGGPSTDTQYF

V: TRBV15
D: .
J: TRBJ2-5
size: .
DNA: TGTGCCACCAGCAGAGATGTAGAGACCCAGTACTTC
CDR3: CATSRDVETQYF

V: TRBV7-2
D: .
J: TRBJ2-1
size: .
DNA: TGTGCCAGCAGCACCTACAATGAGCAGTTCTTC
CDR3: CASSTYNEQFF

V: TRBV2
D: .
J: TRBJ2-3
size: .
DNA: TGTGCCAGCAGTGACGGGTTCGTCACAGATACGCAGTATTTT
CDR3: CASSDGFVTDTQYF

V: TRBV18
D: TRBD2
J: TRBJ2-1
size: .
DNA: TGTGCCAGCTCATCCATCAAAGCGGGGGGGCGAAATGAGCAGTTCTTC
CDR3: CASSSIKAGGRNEQFF

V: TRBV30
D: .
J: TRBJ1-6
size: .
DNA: TGTGCCTGGAGTGTACGGGGTTCGGGTCATTCACCCCTCCACTTT
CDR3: CAWSVRGSGHSPLHF